This TCR beta chain was sequenced in a study of human T cells and chemical hapten exposure. Time point specified: patch test 1, 2 weeks after DPC sensitization. Treatment in this sample: therapeutic diphenylcyclopropenone sensitization with weekly scalp DPC. Total RNA was extracted from unfractionated whole blood. TCRdb independently ran MiXCR on the RACE reads; one entry per CDR3 protein. Of approximately 52,000 distinct CDR3 sequences listed, approximately 10% are singletons. CDR3 size: 15 residues. Germline CDR1 and CDR2: SGHAT and FQNNGV. Trimming removed 2 bases at V and 2 bases at J, with 7 bases between.

The chain joins TRBV11-2 to TRBJ1-6, with a tentative D call TRBD1 (5 bases). This clonotype was obtained from a woman aged 40 to 50 with alopecia areata. Some clones in this sample may be carry-over from other donors' samples. The specimen comprised whole blood, sampled in connection with sensitization to the hapten diphenylcyclopropenone (DPC). Here the CDR3 DNA reads TGTGCCAGCAGCTTAAGGGACCCCTATAATTCACCCCTCCACTTT. Its translation is CASSLRDPYNSPLHF.